These 29 T cell receptor beta chains were sequenced from one sample in a study of cytomegalovirus exposure and HLA in healthy donors. Only in-frame clones appear in the TCRdb table, and some are missing; sequencing was by immunoSEQ multiplex PCR. This table holds hundreds of thousands of clones, around 87% found once. The sequenced sample was PBMCs. The source is a woman aged 30 to 39 in good health and CMV-seropositive.

The chain couples TRBV19 to TRBJ1-5; no firm D call. This CDR3 comprises 12 residues. Trimming left V 6 bases short and J 3 bases short, with 6 bases between. Germline V CDR1 and CDR2: LNHDA, SQIVND (reference sequence). CDR3 region: CASSDNNQPQHF. Written as DNA, the CDR3 is TGTGCCAGTAGCGACAACAATCAGCCCCAGCATTTT.

This clone came up a few times. The chain is built from TRBV5-1 and TRBJ1-1; no clear D. V was shortened by 0 bases and J by 11 bases, with 23 bases between the two germline ends. Germline lookup yields CDR1 SGHRS and CDR2 YFSETQ. The length of the CDR3 is 16 residues. The CDR3 sequence: CASSLAFGIDLSWAFF. The CDR3 coding sequence is TGCGCCAGCAGCTTGGCCTTCGGGATCGACCTAAGTTGGGCTTTCTTT.

V and J are TRBV27 and TRBJ2-7; possible D gene TRBD2, 6 bases. From germline, CDR1 is MNHEY and CDR2 SMNVEV (reference sequence). Trimming removed 5 bases from V and 4 bases from J, with 15 bases in between. The CDR3 contains 14 residues. The CDR3 loop reads CASSPLTSRYEQYF. As DNA, the CDR3 is TGTGCCAGCAGTCCCCTGACTAGTAGGTACGAGCAGTACTTC.

J is TRBJ2-1 and V is TRBV5-4; D might be TRBD2 (5 bases). Trimming removed 3 bases at V and 0 bases at J, with 13 bases between. This CDR3 is built from 16 residues. The germline V gene encodes CDR1 SGHNT and CDR2 YYREEE (reference sequence). CDR3 residues: CASSYWTGSSYNEQFF. CDR3 in DNA: TGTGCCAGCAGCTACTGGACGGGGAGCTCCTACAATGAGCAGTTCTTC.

This clone was recorded at least ten times. Distinct nucleotide sequences in the sample also encode this CDR3. V and J are TRBV9 and TRBJ2-2, with 7 bases identical to TRBD2. The CDR3 has 16 residues. V trimming: 4 bases; J trimming: 4 bases; junction bases outside the gene matches: 10. Germline-derived CDR1 and CDR2 are SGDLS and YYNGEE. The CDR3 protein is CASSPQGLGVTGELFF. The CDR3 DNA reads as TGTGCCAGCAGCCCGCAAGGACTAGGCGTCACCGGGGAGCTGTTTTTT. Full variable domain (remainder filled in from reference TRBV9 and TRBJ2-2): DSGVTQTPKHLITATGQRVTLRCSPRSGDLSVYWYQQSLDQGLQFLIQYYNGEERAKGNILERFSAQQFPDLHSELNLSSLELGDSALYFCASSPQGLGVTGELFFGEGSRLTVL.

The chain is built from TRBV12-5 and TRBJ1-5; the D is unclear. Germline CDR1 LGHNT, CDR2 FRNRAP. Trimming took off 9 bases at V and 5 bases at J, with 14 bases between the two ends. This CDR3 contains 13 residues. CDR3 protein: CARIDGDDQPQHF. In nucleotides, the CDR3 is TGTGCTAGGATAGATGGAGATGATCAGCCCCAGCATTTT.

The rearrangement uses TRBV19 and TRBJ2-7, with D unresolved. CDR1 is LNHDA, CDR2 SQIVND, per germline (reference sequence). Trimming pared 3 bases from V and 1 base from J, leaving 10 bases between. The CDR3 sequence is 14 residues long. Here the CDR3 reads CASSIWPGSYEQYF. CDR3 nucleotide sequence: TGTGCCAGTAGTATTTGGCCGGGTTCCTACGAGCAGTACTTC.

V and J are TRBV29-1 and TRBJ1-1, with unresolved D. CDR1 is SQVTM and CDR2 is ANQGSEA in the germline V gene. The CDR3 has 14 amino acids. Trimming cost V 4 bases and J 3 bases, with 15 bases left between them. The CDR3 protein is CSVVGTEGYTEAFF. The CDR3 region has the DNA TGCAGCGTTGTAGGAACGGAGGGCTACACTGAAGCTTTCTTT.

This sequence joins TRBV27 and TRBJ2-1; TRBD2 matches at 13 bases. Germline loops: CDR1 MNHEY, CDR2 SMNVEV (reference sequence). The trim removed 4 bases at V and 6 bases at J, leaving 6 bases unmatched. This CDR3 spans 16 amino acids. CDR3 in amino acids: CASSSRLAGGGNEQFF. The CDR3 DNA sequence: TGTGCCAGCAGTTCTCGACTAGCGGGAGGAGGCAATGAGCAGTTCTTC.

This clone was seen repeatedly, ten times or more. The genes are TRBV7-7 and TRBJ2-7; D unclear. CDR3 size: 13 residues. Germline V gene sequence: CDR1 SSHAT, CDR2 FNYEAQ (reference sequence). Trimming shortened V by 1 base and J by 6 bases, and 10 bases separated the two germline ends. DNA of the CDR3: TGTGCCAGCAGCTTAGAAGTTAGATCCGAGCAGTACTTC. Translation: CASSLEVRSEQYF.

The chain couples TRBV28 to TRBJ2-7, with 7 bases aligning to TRBD1. The germline V gene encodes CDR1 MDHEN and CDR2 SYDVKM. The V gene end was trimmed by 6 bases and the J gene end by 3 bases; junction bases not matched to a gene: 8. The CDR3 has 14 residues. DNA of the CDR3: TGTGCCAGCAGCCAACCGGGACAGCACTACGAGCAGTACTTC. It is translated as CASSQPGQHYEQYF.

J is TRBJ1-5 and V is TRBV10-3; possible D gene TRBD1, 5 bases. Between the trimmed V and J ends, which lost 4 bases and 9 bases, there was a span of 10 bases. CDR1 and CDR2 from the germline V gene are ENHRY and SYGVKD. CDR3 size: 12 residues. CDR3 bases: TGTGCCATCAGTGGCGGGGACGGGCCCCAGCATTTT. This sequence encodes CAISGGDGPQHF.

The chain combines TRBV19 with TRBJ2-5; 12 bases map to TRBD1. The ends lost 1 base at V and 2 bases at J; junction bases unmatched: 8. The CDR3 has 18 amino acids. Looked up from germline, CDR1 is LNHDA and CDR2 is SQIVND (reference sequence). The CDR3 region has the DNA TGTGCCAGTAGTATAGTCGTGGGACAGGGGGCCTGGCAAGAGACCCAGTACTTC. The encoded protein is CASSIVVGQGAWQETQYF.

CDR3 in DNA: TGTGCCAGCAGCGCCGGGCTAGCTGCCTACAATGAGCAGTTCTTC. Its protein product is CASSAGLAAYNEQFF. This chain connects TRBV7-3 to TRBJ2-1, with D possibly matching TRBD2 (5 bases). The V end lost 5 bases, the J end lost 2 bases, and 13 bases lay between the germline ends. Per the germline V gene, CDR1 is SGHTA and CDR2 is FQGTGA. The length of the CDR3 is 15 residues.

This clone was counted between two and nine times. The CDR3 DNA reads as TGTGCCAGCAGCTCACTCGTTCAGCCCCAGCATTTT. Its translation: CASSSLVQPQHF. The chain links TRBV7-8 to TRBJ1-5; D gene ambiguous. Germline lookup yields CDR1 SGHVS and CDR2 FQNEAQ. The CDR3 is made up of 12 amino acids. The V end lost 4 bases, the J end lost 6 bases, and 7 bases lay between the germline ends. The variable domain in full, completed from reference TRBV7-8 and TRBJ1-5, reads GAGVSQSPRYKVAKRGQDVALRCDPISGHVSLFWYQQALGQGPEFLTYFQNEAQLDKSGLPSDRFFAERPEGSVSTLKIQRTQQEDSAVYLCASSSLVQPQHFGDGTRLSIL.

This clone was seen only a few times. V and J are TRBV5-1 and TRBJ1-1; D unresolved. CDR1 SGHRS and CDR2 YFSETQ come from the germline V gene. The CDR3 runs to 14 residues. The germline V and J ends were trimmed by 2 bases and 1 base, with 9 bases remaining between them. The DNA for the CDR3 is TGCGCCAGCAGCTTAGGAGGGAGGAACACTGAAGCTTTCTTT. This gives the protein CASSLGGRNTEAFF.

The chain employs TRBV2 and TRBJ2-2, with D maybe TRBD1 (6 bases). Germline V lookup: CDR1 SNHLY, CDR2 FYNNEI. Trimming cost V 6 bases and J 6 bases, with 14 bases left between them. CDR3 size: 14 residues. The CDR3, as DNA: TGTGCCAGCAGGACGCAGGGGCAAGCCGGGGAGCTGTTTTTT. This translates into CASRTQGQAGELFF. The full variable domain, with the rest looked up from reference TRBV2 and TRBJ2-2, is EPEVTQTPSHQVTQMGQEVILRCVPISNHLYFYWYRQILGQKVEFLVSFYNNEISEKSEIFDDQFSVERPDGSNFTLKIRSTKLEDSAMYFCASRTQGQAGELFFGEGSRLTVL.

The chain employs TRBV15 and TRBJ2-1; 16 bases are shared with TRBD2. J lost 10 bases, V lost 8 bases, and 11 bases had no gene match. CDR3 size: 16 residues. Germline CDR1 LNHNV, CDR2 YYDKDF (reference sequence). The CDR3 DNA reads as TGTGCCACCCTCAACAGCGGGACTAGCGGGAGGGTGGAGCAGTTCTTC. Protein sequence: CATLNSGTSGRVEQFF.

The chain uses TRBV29-1 and TRBJ2-7, with 7 bases that match TRBD2. The germline CDR1 and CDR2 sequences are SQVTM and ANQGSEA. V was pared by 7 bases and J by 3 bases, with 9 bases of the junction left unmatched. The CDR3 contains 13 residues. CDR3 residues: CSGGEGSNYEQYF. CDR3 nucleotide sequence: TGCAGCGGAGGGGAGGGTTCAAACTACGAGCAGTACTTC.

Only one count was recorded for this clone. The rearrangement links TRBV6-1 to TRBJ2-3; unclear D gene. Germline V lookup: CDR1 MNHNS, CDR2 SASEGT. The CDR3 length is 12 residues. The V end lost 7 bases, the J end lost 2 bases, and 7 bases lay between the germline ends. The CDR3 here is CASNFHTDTQYF. CDR3 nucleotide sequence: TGTGCCAGCAACTTTCACACAGATACGCAGTATTTT.

The chain couples TRBV18 to TRBJ2-7, with 8 bases matching TRBD2. Per the germline V gene, CDR1 is KGHSH and CDR2 is LQKENI. The CDR3 sequence is 14 residues long. Unmatched junction bases numbered 6, after V lost 6 bases and J lost 2 bases. Here the CDR3 DNA reads TGTGCCAGCTCGCGTAGCGGGACCCCCTACGAGCAGTACTTC. It specifies CASSRSGTPYEQYF.

The chain uses TRBV2 and TRBJ1-1; D not resolved. V lost 2 bases and J lost 7, with 8 bases in between. CDR1 SNHLY and CDR2 FYNNEI come from the germline V gene. CDR3 length equals 12 residues. The CDR3 DNA follows: TGTGCCAGCAGTGAACTGATGCGTGAAGCTTTCTTT. It translates to CASSELMREAFF.

The rearrangement uses TRBV28 and TRBJ1-5, with a possible D match to TRBD1 (5 bases). This CDR3 has 15 residues. The germline V gene has CDR1 MDHEN and CDR2 SYDVKM. Trimming took off 5 bases at V and 6 bases at J, with 17 bases between the two ends. CDR3 amino acids: CASSTAGPVIQPQHF. The CDR3 coding sequence is TGTGCCAGCAGTACCGCAGGGCCCGTGATTCAGCCCCAGCATTTT.

The table lists this clone with a count of one. The V gene is TRBV5-5, the J gene TRBJ2-7; 7 bases match TRBD1. The CDR3 length is 14 residues. The V segment lost 4 bases and the J segment 7 bases; nucleotides outside the gene matches: 11. CDR1 and CDR2 from the germline V gene are SGHKS and YYEKEE (reference sequence). CDR3: CASSRDSKTREQYF. CDR3 nucleotide sequence: TGTGCCAGCAGCCGGGACAGCAAAACGCGGGAGCAGTACTTC.

The chain links TRBV9 to TRBJ2-3, with TRBD1 matching 10 bases. Germline CDR1 SGDLS, CDR2 YYNGEE. The CDR3 covers 15 residues. Trimming removed 3 bases from V and 3 bases from J; junction bases left unmatched: 4. CDR3 coding DNA: TGTGCCAGCAGCGCCCGGGACAGGGGAACAGATACGCAGTATTTT. Translation gives CASSARDRGTDTQYF.

In DNA, the CDR3 is TGTGCCAGCAGCGCACGACAGGGGGTCAATGAGCAGTTCTTC. Translated, it gives CASSARQGVNEQFF. V and J are TRBV21-1 and TRBJ2-1; the table assigns TRBD1, which was not confirmed against the DNA. TRBV21-1 is recorded as a pseudogene. The CDR3 is made up of 14 amino acids.

This clone has only one observation. J is TRBJ2-6 and V is TRBV2; tentatively, D is TRBD2 (5 bases). The CDR3 spans 14 residues. Germline-derived CDR1 and CDR2 are SNHLY and FYNNEI. Trimming took 3 bases from V and 3 from J, leaving 6 bases between them. The CDR3, as DNA: TGTGCCAGCAGTGACGGGGTTGGGGCCAACGTCCTGACTTTC. Translating gives CASSDGVGANVLTF.

This chain links TRBV7-3 with TRBJ2-1; 7 bases align to TRBD2. Losses at the gene ends were 3 bases for V and 2 bases for J; bases not matched to a gene: 1. There are 14 residues in the CDR3. Germline values: CDR1 SGHTA, CDR2 FQGTGA. The CDR3 DNA reads as TGTGCCAGCAGCTTTAGCGGGCCCTACAATGAGCAGTTCTTC. Residues: CASSFSGPYNEQFF. Drawing the rest from reference TRBV7-3 and TRBJ2-1, the complete variable domain is GAGVSQTPSNKVTEKGKYVELRCDPISGHTALYWYRQSLGQGPEFLIYFQGTGAADDSGLPNDRFFAVRPEGSVSTLKIQRTERGDSAVYLCASSFSGPYNEQFFGPGTRLTVL.

This clone turned up a few times. This rearrangement joins TRBV6-5 to TRBJ2-7; 7 bases fit TRBD1. Unmatched junction bases numbered 2, after V lost 5 bases and J lost 4 bases. This CDR3 is 12 amino acids long. Germline V gene lookup returns CDR1 MNHEY and CDR2 SVGAGI. CDR3 sequence: CASSNRGYEQYF. CDR3 coding DNA: TGTGCCAGCAGTAACAGGGGTTACGAGCAGTACTTC.